Below, 20 T cell receptor beta chains from the same sample are listed, as sequenced in a study of cytomegalovirus exposure and HLA in healthy donors. The PCR was carried out with 60 Vbeta primers and 13 Jbeta primers. The table came from immunoSEQ multiplex PCR; TCRdb's copy has only in-frame clones and leaves some out. The profile shows 120,000 to 150,000 clones, about 74% of them singletons. The sequenced sample was PBMCs. All receptors derive from a woman in her forties in good health and CMV-seronegative.

The gene calls are TRBV27 and TRBJ2-7; D perhaps matches TRBD1 (5 bases). Germline CDR1 reads MNHEY; CDR2 reads SMNVEV (reference sequence). Trimming removed 4 bases at V and 6 bases at J, with 13 bases between. The CDR3 is 13 residues long. CDR3 nucleotide sequence: TGTGCCAGCAGTTCCCCAGGGATCGGCGAGCAGTACTTC. Protein: CASSSPGIGEQYF.

The chain combines TRBV2 with TRBJ2-1; 9 bases agree with TRBD1. With 4 bases clipped from V and 7 bases from J, the junction kept 2 bases outside the gene matches. CDR3 length equals 13 residues. Germline V gene data show CDR1 as SNHLY and CDR2 as FYNNEI. The CDR3, as DNA: TGTGCCAGCAGTGGGGACAGGGAGAATGAGCAGTTCTTC. Protein sequence: CASSGDRENEQFF.

This clone turned up a few times. This sequence joins TRBV7-2 and TRBJ1-1; unclear D gene. The length of the CDR3 is 13 residues. Germline CDR1 SGHTA, CDR2 FQGNSA. V was pared by 3 bases and J by 5 bases, with 10 bases between. The CDR3 is CASSFGLRTEAFF. The CDR3 region has the DNA TGTGCCAGCAGCTTCGGGTTGAGGACTGAAGCTTTCTTT. The entire variable domain, with the rest obtained from reference TRBV7-2 and TRBJ1-1, is as follows: GAGVSQSPSNKVTEKGKDVELRCDPISGHTALYWYRQSLGQGLEFLIYFQGNSAPDKSGLPSDRFSAERTGGSVSTLTIQRTQQEDSAVYLCASSFGLRTEAFFGQGTRLTVV.

The V call is TRBV9, the J call TRBJ1-6, with 11 bases fitting TRBD1. The CDR3 contains 15 residues. The V gene end was trimmed by 3 bases and the J gene end by 11 bases; junction bases not matched to a gene: 7. Per germline, CDR1 SGDLS and CDR2 YYNGEE. The CDR3 nucleotides read TGTGCCAGCAGCGGGGGGACAGGGGGAACGACACCCCTCCACTTT. Its translation: CASSGGTGGTTPLHF. The complete variable domain, with remaining parts taken from reference TRBV9 and TRBJ1-6, reads DSGVTQTPKHLITATGQRVTLRCSPRSGDLSVYWYQQSLDQGLQFLIQYYNGEERAKGNILERFSAQQFPDLHSELNLSSLELGDSALYFCASSGGTGGTTPLHFGNGTRLTVT.

The chain links TRBV29-1 to TRBJ2-5; D might be TRBD2 (6 bases). The CDR3 totals 13 residues. Per germline, CDR1 SQVTM and CDR2 ANQGSEA. Trimming stripped 6 bases from V and 1 base from J, with 12 bases between. In DNA form, the CDR3 reads TGCAGCGTGGACGGCGGGACCCAAGAGACCCAGTACTTC. Translated, it gives CSVDGGTQETQYF.

The rearrangement uses TRBV5-5 and TRBJ2-3; 10 bases match TRBD1. This CDR3 has 17 amino acids. With 0 bases clipped from V and 1 base from J, the junction kept 5 bases outside the gene matches. Germline CDR1 reads SGHKS; CDR2 reads YYEKEE (reference sequence). The CDR3 DNA reads as TGTGCCAGCAGCTTGGTGGGACAGGGGCGCGGCACAGATACGCAGTATTTT. Amino acids: CASSLVGQGRGTDTQYF.

The rearrangement joins TRBV5-8 to TRBJ2-5, with 7 bases matching TRBD2. The CDR3 runs to 15 residues. Germline V gene data show CDR1 as SGHTS and CDR2 as YDEGEE. After removal of 0 bases from V and 2 bases from J, the junction contained 4 bases not matched to a gene. The CDR3 DNA follows: TGTGCCAGCAGCTTGGGGCTAGCGGCACAAGAGACCCAGTACTTC. Translated: CASSLGLAAQETQYF.

The chain is built from TRBV5-4 and TRBJ2-5, with TRBD2 matching 8 bases. The DNA end is more similar to TRBJ2-7, so the J call may be wrong. The CDR3 sequence is 16 residues long. The V gene's germline CDR1 is SGHNT and CDR2 YYREEE (reference sequence). The CDR3 DNA reads as TGTGCCAGCAGCTTGGCTGGGACTAGGGGTTCCTACGAGCAGTACTTC. Amino acids: CASSLAGTRGSYEQYF.

This clone was picked up a small number of times. The rearrangement links TRBV7-9 to TRBJ1-3; D unclear. V lost 1 base, J lost 4 bases, and 5 bases lay in between. The V gene's germline CDR1 is SEHNR and CDR2 FQNEAQ (reference sequence). The CDR3 spans 13 residues. For the CDR3, the DNA is TGTGCCAGCAGCTTAGTATCCGGAAACACCATATATTTT. Protein product: CASSLVSGNTIYF.

The V call is TRBV19, the J call TRBJ1-2; the D is unclear. Germline loops: CDR1 LNHDA, CDR2 SQIVND (reference sequence). Trimming took off 5 bases at V and 4 bases at J, with 11 bases between the two ends. The CDR3 sequence is 13 residues long. The CDR3 region is CASSHRDFYGYTF. As DNA, the CDR3 is TGTGCCAGTAGTCATCGCGACTTCTATGGCTACACCTTC. The variable domain in full, completed from reference TRBV19 and TRBJ1-2, reads DGGITQSPKYLFRKEGQNVTLSCEQNLNHDAMYWYRQDPGQGLRLIYYSQIVNDFQKGDIAEGYSVSREKKESFPLTVTSAQKNPTAFYLCASSHRDFYGYTFGSGTRLTVV.

V is TRBV19 and J is TRBJ2-3, with a possible D match to TRBD2 (5 bases). CDR3 length: 15 amino acids. V was clipped by 6 bases and J by 1 base, with 14 bases between them. Germline V gives CDR1 LNHDA, CDR2 SQIVND (reference sequence). CDR3: CASSLGVKGTDTQYF. In nucleotides, the CDR3 is TGTGCCAGTAGCCTCGGGGTTAAGGGCACAGATACGCAGTATTTT.

This rearrangement joins TRBV30 to TRBJ1-6; 9 nucleotides agree with TRBD1. The CDR3 spans 13 residues. With 3 bases clipped from V and 9 bases from J, the junction kept 3 bases outside the gene matches. Per the germline V gene, CDR1 is GTSNPN and CDR2 is SVGIG (reference sequence). The CDR3 here is CAWRDRGGSPLHF. CDR3 DNA: TGTGCCTGGAGGGACAGGGGCGGTTCACCCCTCCACTTT.

The rearrangement links TRBV19 to TRBJ1-1, with D possibly being TRBD1 (6 bases). Germline values: CDR1 LNHDA, CDR2 SQIVND (reference sequence). The V gene lost 6 bases and the J gene lost 1 base, with 9 bases spanning the gap. The CDR3 is 13 residues long. The CDR3, as DNA: TGTGCCAGTAGCAGGGGACGGAACACTGAAGCTTTCTTT. Amino acid sequence: CASSRGRNTEAFF.

This chain links TRBV7-9 with TRBJ1-2; 7 nucleotides match TRBD1. The germline V gene encodes CDR1 SEHNR and CDR2 FQNEAQ (reference sequence). The ends lost 7 bases at V and 4 bases at J; junction bases unmatched: 15. The CDR3 is 16 amino acids. The CDR3 bases are TGTGCCAGCAACTCTATACTACAGGGGAAGCGCTATGGCTACACCTTC. Translated, it gives CASNSILQGKRYGYTF.

V usage is TRBV6-1 and J usage is TRBJ1-2, with 9 bases lining up with TRBD1. The CDR3 has 15 amino acids. Germline V lookup: CDR1 MNHNS, CDR2 SASEGT. The trim removed 1 base at V and 8 bases at J, leaving 8 bases unmatched. The CDR3 here is CASSEVNTGGAGYTF. The CDR3 nucleotides read TGTGCCAGCAGTGAAGTGAATACAGGGGGCGCGGGCTACACCTTC.

This chain connects TRBV6-5 to TRBJ1-4; possibly TRBD1 for D (5 bases). The germline gives CDR1 MNHEY, CDR2 SVGAGI. The CDR3 loop spans 15 amino acids. Trimming cost V 6 bases and J 2 bases, with 13 bases left between them. CDR3 region: CASSRRGSTNEKLFF. The DNA of the CDR3 is TGTGCCAGCAGCCGCCGGGGGTCGACTAATGAAAAACTGTTTTTT.

This clone was seen a few times. The chain carries TRBV28 and TRBJ1-4; the match to TRBD1 covers 9 bases. Losses at the gene ends were 3 bases for V and 7 bases for J; bases not matched to a gene: 12. The CDR3 has 17 residues. Per germline, CDR1 MDHEN and CDR2 SYDVKM. CDR3 nucleotide sequence: TGTGCCAGCAGTTTGGGAGGGTACGGGACAGGGCTTGAAAAACTGTTTTTT. Its translation: CASSLGGYGTGLEKLFF.

This clone was found a few times. Here the CDR3 reads CASSLAWGGTEAFF. As DNA, the CDR3 is TGTGCCAGCAGCTTGGCTTGGGGGGGGACTGAAGCTTTCTTT. V is TRBV5-6 and J is TRBJ1-1; D possibly corresponds to TRBD1 (5 bases). This CDR3 has 14 residues. The V gene lost 0 bases and the J gene lost 5 bases, with 11 bases spanning the gap. Germline V gives CDR1 SGHDT, CDR2 YYEEEE.

The V call is TRBV5-1, the J call TRBJ1-2; D is unresolved. The length of the CDR3 is 13 residues. Trimming took off 2 bases at V and 4 bases at J, with 9 bases between the two ends. Germline assignment: CDR1 SGHRS and CDR2 YFSETQ. The CDR3 region has the DNA TGCGCCAGCAGCTTCGAAACAACCTATGGCTACACCTTC. Residues: CASSFETTYGYTF. Full variable domain (missing parts from reference TRBV5-1 and TRBJ1-2): KAGVTQTPRYLIKTRGQQVTLSCSPISGHRSVSWYQQTPGQGLQFLFEYFSETQRNKGNFPGRFSGRQFSNSRSEMNVSTLELGDSALYLCASSFETTYGYTFGSGTRLTVV.

V and J are TRBV29-1 and TRBJ2-7; D perhaps matches TRBD1 (6 bases). Germline V gene data show CDR1 as SQVTM and CDR2 as ANQGSEA. The V gene lost 6 bases and the J gene lost 9 bases, with 15 bases spanning the gap. The CDR3 has 11 residues. The CDR3 nucleotides are TGCAGCGTACCACAGGGTGTGGGGCAGTACTTC. It encodes CSVPQGVGQYF.